This T cell receptor beta chain comes out of a study of T cells after somatic rescue of genetic block (dated by TCRdb to 2019 to 2021). Regarding the study in general: The study assessed how robust, over the long term, a T-cell system was when the system had developed through somatic rescue of a genetic block in T-cell development.

For this clone: It lacks a known antigen. The input lacks base qualities; no much larger clone sits a single base away.

Looking up the germline V gene yields CDR1 SNHLY and CDR2 FYNNEI. The CDR3 spans 13 residues, from the cysteine through the phenylalanine. The read is trimmed to its CDR3 DNA, 39 bases read in frame from base 1. V loses 4 bases of germline sequence and J loses 5 bases, and the interval between the two ends is 11 bases. The library was produced with the immunoSEQ multiplex PCR assay. The table was pulled from immuneACCESS by TCRdb, which kept in-frame rearrangements only. Such tables lose some clones; where checked, under half of the loss comes from unresolved V genes, and the rest has no known cause. A total of 70,000 to 85,000 clones appear in this sample, roughly 93% of them only once. Approximately 3% of the sample is held by the ten biggest clonotypes.

The clonotype was recovered from a man younger than 40. The sequenced sample was peripheral blood mononuclear cells (PBMCs). The rearrangement combines TRBV2 with TRBJ2-5; the D region possibly corresponds to TRBD1 (7 bases align). The CDR3 loop reads CASSVAGGETQYF. The nucleotide sequence reads as follows: TGTGCCAGCAGTGTGGCAGGGGGGGAGACCCAGTACTTC. This CDR3, with the reference TRBV2 and TRBJ2-5 proteins standing in past its ends, gives the full variable domain EPEVTQTPSHQVTQMGQEVILRCVPISNHLYFYWYRQILGQKVEFLVSFYNNEISEKSEIFDDQFSVERPDGSNFTLKIRSTKLEDSAMYFCASSVAGGETQYFGPGTRLLVL.